Each of the 8 T cell receptor beta chains below was sequenced from the same sample in a study of cytomegalovirus exposure and HLA in healthy donors. The PCR used 60 Vbeta and 13 Jbeta primers. Assay used: immunoSEQ multiplex PCR; TCRdb lists only in-frame clones, some missing. This sample yields approximately 120,000 clones, of which 65% to 80% are seen a single time; around 3.5% belongs to the top ten. Sample: PBMCs. The source of these receptors is a man aged 25-45 years in good health and CMV-seronegative.

The rearrangement links TRBV5-1 to TRBJ2-7; no reliable D call. Germline CDR1 is SGHRS and CDR2 is YFSETQ. The CDR3 covers 13 residues. V lost 1 base and J lost 7, with 12 bases in between. In nucleotides, the CDR3 is TGCGCCAGCAGCTTGCCGCTAGTTAGGGAGCAGTACTTC. This sequence encodes CASSLPLVREQYF.

The chain joins TRBV5-6 to TRBJ1-5, with 9 bases aligning to TRBD1. The CDR3 length is 14 residues. Looked up from germline, CDR1 is SGHDT and CDR2 is YYEEEE. With 4 bases clipped from V and 7 bases from J, the junction kept 6 bases outside the gene matches. The chain's CDR3 is CASSGTGNSQPQHF. DNA of the CDR3: TGTGCCAGCAGCGGGACAGGGAATTCGCAGCCCCAGCATTTT.

This chain links TRBV5-1 with TRBJ2-7; 9 bases are shared with TRBD1. The ends lost 4 bases at V and 3 bases at J; junction bases unmatched: 8. CDR3 length: 15 residues. Looked up from germline, CDR1 is SGHRS and CDR2 is YFSETQ. CDR3 protein: CASSQLPGQGYEQYF. In DNA form, the CDR3 reads TGCGCCAGCAGCCAGCTTCCGGGACAGGGCTACGAGCAGTACTTC.

This clone came up a few times. V and J are TRBV27 and TRBJ1-5; tentatively, D is TRBD1 (6 bases). Germline V gene lookup returns CDR1 MNHEY and CDR2 SMNVEV (reference sequence). V lost 4 bases and J 3 bases, leaving 13 bases between the germline ends. CDR3 size: 15 residues. The CDR3 sequence is CASSSKTGLNQPQHF. The CDR3 DNA sequence: TGTGCCAGCAGTTCAAAGACAGGCCTCAATCAGCCCCAGCATTTT.

The J gene is TRBJ1-4, the V gene TRBV7-9; 7 nucleotides agree with TRBD1. Trimming cost V 3 bases and J 0 bases; bases outside gene matches: 4. Germline V gene sequence: CDR1 SEHNR, CDR2 FQNEAQ (reference sequence). The CDR3 is 16 amino acids. This CDR3 reads CASSFPGTATNEKLFF. As DNA, the CDR3 is TGTGCCAGCAGCTTCCCAGGGACAGCAACTAATGAAAAACTGTTTTTT.

This chain joins TRBV28 and TRBJ1-2, with 10 bases identical to TRBD1. Germline CDR1 reads MDHEN; CDR2 reads SYDVKM. This CDR3 has 16 residues. With V trimmed by 4 bases and J by 4 bases, 9 bases remained unmatched. The DNA of the CDR3 is TGTGCCAGCAGTTCGCCAGGGACAGGGGACCTCTATGGCTACACCTTC. Translating it yields CASSSPGTGDLYGYTF.

The CDR3 is CASSRTGGDEAFF. The CDR3 DNA follows: TGCGCCAGCAGTCGTACAGGGGGAGATGAAGCTTTCTTT. The V call is TRBV5-1, the J call TRBJ1-1, with TRBD1 matching 8 bases. Germline V gives CDR1 SGHRS, CDR2 YFSETQ. With 5 bases clipped from V and 7 bases from J, the junction kept 7 bases outside the gene matches. The CDR3 loop spans 13 amino acids.

This sequence joins TRBV5-6 and TRBJ1-2; tentative D call: TRBD1 (6 bases). CDR1 is SGHDT, CDR2 YYEEEE, per germline. The ends were cut back, 1 base at V and 6 bases at J, with 13 bases in the middle. The CDR3 is 14 amino acids. The DNA of the CDR3 is TGTGCCAGCAGCTTGTCGGGGGGCGCAGATGGCTACACCTTC. This codes for CASSLSGGADGYTF.